This T cell receptor (beta chain) was documented in a study of blood T cell repertoires in COVID-19. The overall study: In each case, the material was cDNA or gDNA derived from T cells, B-cell-depleted T cells, or PBMCs.

The CDR3 is 14 residues long. Trimming took 2 bases from V and 1 from J; bases not matched to a gene: 2. The germline V gene has CDR1 MGHRA and CDR2 YSYEKL. The table came from immunoSEQ multiplex PCR; TCRdb's copy has only in-frame clones and leaves some out. The sample yields fewer than 300,000 clones, around 84% seen once. Participant ages covered about 18 to 100 years across about two dozen US areas. Cohort placement rested on clinical history that participants reported themselves. Symptom resolution, clearance, or two negative PCRs marked donors in Cohort 3 as recovered. The sequenced material came from PBMCs or T cells enriched from blood (not recorded which). The sequence came from a man in his late teens or twenties who had recovered from COVID-19. The chain has TRBV4-1 and TRBJ2-7; 7 bases are a match to TRBD1. In DNA, the CDR3 is TGCGCCAGCAGCCAACCGGGACAGTCCTACGAGCAGTACTTC. It specifies CASSQPGQSYEQYF.